This entry lists 3 T cell receptor beta chains sequenced from one sample in a study of T cell responses to AZD1222 COVID-19 vaccine. The method was immunoSEQ multiplex PCR; TCRdb's version includes in-frame clones alone and lacks a portion of them. The sample records tens of thousands of clones, roughly 90% being singletons. The sample consisted of peripheral blood, taken on day 0 of AZD1222 vaccination. The source is an adult in good health.

This clone has more than one count but fewer than ten. The chain joins TRBV28 to TRBJ2-1; D is unresolved. In germline, CDR1 is MDHEN, CDR2 SYDVKM. The CDR3 length is 13 residues. V dropped 3 bases and J dropped 6 bases, with 9 bases sitting between them. In DNA, the CDR3 is TGTGCCAGCAGTTTCCCTCCGAGCAATGAGCAGTTCTTC. Translating gives CASSFPPSNEQFF.

This clone appeared a few times. The rearrangement joins TRBV7-2 to TRBJ1-5; D might be TRBD1 (6 bases). The CDR3 extends over 16 amino acids. V lost 3 bases and J 10 bases, leaving 22 bases between the germline ends. Germline V CDR1 and CDR2: SGHTA, FQGNSA. The CDR3, as DNA: TGTGCCAGCAGCTTCAATGGGCACAGGGATGGTCAACCCCAGCATTTT. Its translation: CASSFNGHRDGQPQHF.

This chain joins TRBV18 and TRBJ2-1; unclear D gene. Germline CDR1 KGHSH, CDR2 LQKENI. The V end lost 3 bases, the J end lost 3 bases, and 9 bases lay between the germline ends. This CDR3 has 14 residues. CDR3 in DNA: TGTGCCAGCTCACCTTCGAGAGGCTACAATGAGCAGTTCTTC. Translating gives CASSPSRGYNEQFF.